Sequencing of this T cell receptor beta chain was carried out in a study of OX40 agonist ivuxolimab in advanced cancers. V lost 4 bases to trimming and J lost 1 base, with 8 bases between them. This CDR3 has 13 residues. Germline-derived CDR1 and CDR2 are MNHNY and SVGAGI (reference sequence). Method: immunoSEQ multiplex PCR; TCRdb's copy keeps in-frame clones and lacks some. The sample lists roughly 52,000 clones; roughly 81% were seen once. This chain connects TRBV6-6 to TRBJ2-7; D is unresolved. Sequences were derived from CD4+ or CD8+ T cells sorted from blood, sampled in a trial of the OX40 agonist ivuxolimab. This clonotype originated in an adult with an advanced solid tumor such as melanoma, head and neck, liver or kidney cancer. This CDR3 reads CASSSGGSYEQYF. As DNA, the CDR3 is TGTGCCAGCAGTTCCGGCGGATCCTACGAGCAGTACTTC.